The subject of this entry is one T cell receptor beta chain. Its target is not known. These data are taken from a study of radiation and T cells in renal cell carcinoma. Germline CDR1 is ENHRY and CDR2 is SYGVKD. The CDR3 consists of 12 residues. Trimming pared 4 bases from V and 14 bases from J, leaving 12 bases between. Time point indicated: blood 4 weeks post-SBRT, at nephrectomy. Treatment: 15 Gy SBRT to primary tumor, nephrectomy 4 weeks later. Overall study results and limits: From baseline, blood top tumor clonotypes peaked at 2 weeks post-radiation.

Only in-frame clones appear in the TCRdb table, and some are missing; sequencing was by immunoSEQ multiplex PCR. This table holds under 100,000 clones, roughly 88% found once. The TCR originated in a man between 60 and 75 years old with renal cell carcinoma. This material consisted of blood, taken from a patient whose treatment included radiotherapy and nephrectomy. The chain has TRBV10-3 and TRBJ1-6; D uncertain. The CDR3 DNA follows: TGTGCCATCAGTGTCGGGCTCCACACCCTCCACTTT. Encoded protein: CAISVGLHTLHF.